The 10 T cell receptor beta chains reported below all come from one sample, sequenced in a study of OX40 agonist ivuxolimab in advanced cancers. This table comes from immunoSEQ multiplex PCR, and its TCRdb copy is limited to in-frame clones, with some not included. The data hold 60,000 to 75,000 clones, with around 90% observed a single time. The starting material was CD4+ or CD8+ T cells sorted from blood, obtained in a trial of the OX40 agonist ivuxolimab. The receptors derive from an adult with an advanced solid tumor such as melanoma, head and neck, liver or kidney cancer.

V gene TRBV4-1 combines with J gene TRBJ2-7, with D uncertain. Trimming took 1 base from V and 0 from J, leaving 10 bases between them. The CDR3 loop spans 15 amino acids. Germline loops: CDR1 MGHRA, CDR2 YSYEKL. In DNA, the CDR3 is TGCGCCAGCAGCCAAGTGCCCCTCAGCTCCTACGAGCAGTACTTC. As protein: CASSQVPLSSYEQYF.

The V call is TRBV9, the J call TRBJ1-1, with D unresolved. From germline, CDR1 is SGDLS and CDR2 YYNGEE. Trimming removed 7 bases from V and 3 bases from J, with 13 bases in between. The CDR3 has 13 amino acids. The CDR3 loop is CASSLGVHTEAFF. CDR3 DNA: TGTGCCAGCTCCCTCGGTGTGCACACTGAAGCTTTCTTT.

This clone was seen more than once but under ten times. V and J are TRBV2 and TRBJ1-5; 8 nucleotides line up with TRBD1. Germline lookup yields CDR1 SNHLY and CDR2 FYNNEI. The CDR3 totals 13 residues. Trimming removed 6 bases from V and 6 bases from J; junction bases left unmatched: 4. In nucleotides, the CDR3 is TGTGCCAGCAGATCGACAGGGGCTCAGCCCCAGCATTTT. It encodes CASRSTGAQPQHF.

This clone was seen more than once but under ten times. V gene TRBV29-1 combines with J gene TRBJ1-2; perhaps TRBD1 as D (6 bases). Trimming cost V 1 base and J 4 bases, with 13 bases left between them. This CDR3 comprises 14 residues. Germline assignment: CDR1 SQVTM and CDR2 ANQGSEA. CDR3 bases: TGCAGCGTTGAAGTTGGGGGCCCTGGCTATGGCTACACCTTC. Protein sequence: CSVEVGGPGYGYTF.

The CDR3 spells CASSQVPSGGEQFF. The CDR3 DNA reads TGCGCCAGCAGCCAAGTACCTAGCGGGGGGGAGCAGTTCTTC. This chain connects TRBV4-1 to TRBJ2-1; 11 positions agree with TRBD2. This CDR3 has 14 amino acids. CDR1 is MGHRA and CDR2 is YSYEKL in the germline V gene. Germline trimming cut 1 base from V and 10 bases from J; bases unmatched to any gene: 3.

The count of this clone is one. Written as DNA, the CDR3 is TGTGCCAGCAGTGGCCAATGGGGACAAGATGAGCAGTTCTTC. Amino acid sequence: CASSGQWGQDEQFF. This chain links TRBV25-1 with TRBJ2-1; weak D call: TRBD1 (6 bases). Trimming left V 4 bases short and J 8 bases short, with 15 bases between. Germline-derived CDR1 and CDR2 are MGHDK and SYGVNS. This CDR3 region has 14 residues.

The J gene is TRBJ1-4, the V gene TRBV6-6, with a tentative D call TRBD1 (6 bases). CDR1 MNHNY and CDR2 SVGAGI come from the germline V gene (reference sequence). V was shortened by 11 bases and J by 0 bases, with 13 bases between the two germline ends. CDR3 length: 14 amino acids. The CDR3 here is CAGGGGATNEKLFF. The CDR3 coding sequence is TGTGCCGGAGGTGGGGGCGCAACTAATGAAAAACTGTTTTTT.

This rearrangement joins TRBV5-4 to TRBJ2-7, with D tentatively TRBD1 (6 bases). The germline gives CDR1 SGHNT, CDR2 YYREEE (reference sequence). CDR3 length: 14 residues. Trimming left V 2 bases short and J 0 bases short, with 9 bases between. The CDR3 here is CASSFRDNSYEQYF. The DNA for the CDR3 is TGTGCCAGCAGCTTCCGGGACAACTCCTACGAGCAGTACTTC.

The chain uses TRBV27 and TRBJ2-1; 8 bases are a match to TRBD2. V shed 8 bases, J shed 6 bases, and the junction held 6 bases outside the gene matches. Germline V gene lookup returns CDR1 MNHEY and CDR2 SMNVEV (reference sequence). The CDR3 is made up of 13 amino acids. This chain's CDR3 is CASASGTSNEQFF. The DNA for the CDR3 is TGTGCCAGCGCCTCTGGGACTAGCAATGAGCAGTTCTTC.

The J gene is TRBJ1-5, the V gene TRBV7-9, with 7 nucleotides matching TRBD1. V was pared by 1 base and J by 6 bases, with 3 bases of the junction left unmatched. This CDR3 has 14 amino acids. Germline CDR1 and CDR2: SEHNR and FQNEAQ (reference sequence). CDR3 in amino acids: CASSLGDRPQPQHF. As DNA, the CDR3 is TGTGCCAGCAGCTTAGGGGACAGACCTCAGCCCCAGCATTTT.